The clone carrying this TCR beta chain appeared a few times. Antigen specificity is unknown. TCRdb ran MiXCR on the reads and lists one entry per CDR3 protein. The sample contains roughly 120,000 distinct CDR3 sequences, more than 25% of which appear only once. The entry originates in a study of T cell repertoires in cytomegalovirus infection. In the study overall: Peptides in the study included HLA-C-restricted and HLA-B-restricted CMV epitopes. It can be stated that public TCR beta signatures indicated CMV infection as well as a matching HLA type.

V lost 2 bases to trimming and J lost 4 bases; unmatched junction nucleotides: 7. Germline CDR1 is SGHVS and CDR2 is FNYEAQ. CDR3 length: 17 residues. Study observations and caveats: Frequencies of public TCR beta families were cumulated, and this identified carriers of CMV plus the relevant HLA. In two of eight donors, the top clonotype was HLA-C-restricted CMV-specific.

This receptor was identified in a human donor in good health (CMV status not recorded). Some clones in this sample may be carry-over from other donors' samples. The rearrangement uses TRBV7-6 and TRBJ2-3; TRBD1 matches at 12 bases. Sequenced material: CD8+ T cells from cultured PBMCs, taken from culture after CMV antigen stimulation. CDR3 protein: CASSLPQGTGGPDTQYF. In DNA, the CDR3 is TGTGCCAGCAGCTTACCCCAGGGGACAGGGGGCCCAGATACGCAGTATTTT.